These 9 T cell receptor beta chains came from one sample sequenced in a study of OX40 agonist ivuxolimab in advanced cancers. Here immunoSEQ multiplex PCR was the method, and the copy in TCRdb shows in-frame clones only, minus some. The sample records 55,000 to 65,000 clones, about 81% being singletons. Sequences were derived from CD4+ or CD8+ T cells sorted from blood, sampled in a trial of the OX40 agonist ivuxolimab. The receptor source for this set is an adult with an advanced solid tumor such as melanoma, head and neck, liver or kidney cancer.

The chain carries TRBV6-1 and TRBJ2-2, with D unclear. The V gene's germline CDR1 is MNHNS and CDR2 SASEGT. Deletions cut 6 bases from V and 7 bases from J, with 6 bases between. CDR3 length equals 11 residues. Here the CDR3 DNA reads TGTGCCAGCAGGGCCTTCGGGGAGCTGTTTTTT. Its translation is CASRAFGELFF.

The chain carries TRBV30 and TRBJ1-2; no clear D. The V end was cut by 3 bases, the J end by 8 bases, with 10 bases between. The CDR3 has 11 amino acids. CDR1 is GTSNPN and CDR2 is SVGIG in the germline V gene (reference sequence). CDR3 nucleotides: TGTGCCTGGAGCGGTTCGCGAGGCTACACCTTC. It yields the protein CAWSGSRGYTF.

The V call is TRBV5-6, the J call TRBJ2-2, with 8 bases that match TRBD1. Per the germline V gene, CDR1 is SGHDT and CDR2 is YYEEEE. This CDR3 has 18 residues. V lost 0 bases to trimming and J lost 5 bases; unmatched junction nucleotides: 12. This CDR3 is CASSLVWVGRGQTGELFF. In DNA form, the CDR3 reads TGTGCCAGCAGCTTGGTTTGGGTTGGCAGGGGGCAGACCGGGGAGCTGTTTTTT.

The chain joins TRBV2 to TRBJ1-2, with D possibly matching TRBD1 (6 bases). The V and J ends lost 6 bases and 2 bases respectively, with 10 bases between them. This CDR3 is built from 13 residues. Germline V CDR1 and CDR2: SNHLY, FYNNEI. CDR3 DNA sequence: TGTGCCAGCAGGGTTACAGGGAACTATGGCTACACCTTC. Translating gives CASRVTGNYGYTF.

The chain joins TRBV6-4 to TRBJ1-3, with no clear D. CDR1 and CDR2 (germline): MRHNA, SNTAGT. V lost 2 bases and J 0 bases, leaving 8 bases between the germline ends. The CDR3 extends over 15 amino acids. The CDR3 DNA follows: TGTGCCAGCAGTGACGGGATCAACTCTGGAAACACCATATATTTT. This translates into CASSDGINSGNTIYF.

V gene TRBV7-8 combines with J gene TRBJ2-5, with D unclear. Looked up from germline, CDR1 is SGHVS and CDR2 is FQNEAQ. V lost 5 bases to trimming and J lost 5 bases, with 15 bases between them. CDR3 size: 14 residues. The CDR3 loop is CASSPPGRRETQYF. CDR3 nucleotide sequence: TGTGCCAGCAGCCCCCCGGGTCGCCGGGAGACCCAGTACTTC.

The CDR3 bases are TGCGCCAGCAAGGGACAGGGGTTCAATGAGCAGTTCTTC. As protein: CASKGQGFNEQFF. The chain carries TRBV5-1 and TRBJ2-1; TRBD1 aligns across 10 bases. V lost 6 bases to trimming and J lost 6 bases; unmatched junction nucleotides: 3. CDR1 is SGHRS, CDR2 YFSETQ, per germline. This CDR3 contains 13 residues.

The DNA of the CDR3 is TGTGCCAGCTCGGGGTGGAGGCTGCGGGGGGCCAACGTCCTGACTTTC. This encodes CASSGWRLRGANVLTF. The chain combines TRBV19 with TRBJ2-6; the D gene is possibly TRBD2 (5 bases). In germline, CDR1 is LNHDA, CDR2 SQIVND (reference sequence). Trimming shortened V by 9 bases and J by 4 bases, and 19 bases separated the two germline ends. The CDR3 totals 16 residues.

The chain has TRBV11-2 and TRBJ1-1, with a tentative D call TRBD1 (6 bases). The CDR3 runs to 15 residues. The V end was cut by 3 bases, the J end by 6 bases, with 17 bases between. Germline V CDR1 and CDR2: SGHAT, FQNNGV. The DNA for the CDR3 is TGTGCCAGCAGCTTGTTCCGACAGGCAGGGGCTGAAGCTTTCTTT. It codes for CASSLFRQAGAEAFF.